The 14 T cell receptor beta chains below come from one sample, sequenced in a study of blood T cell repertoires in COVID-19. Measured with immunoSEQ multiplex PCR; TCRdb has only the in-frame clones, and not every one. The sample lists about 500,000 clones, roughly nine tenths seen once, with approximately 0.9% in the top ten. Sequenced: peripheral blood. The receptors were gathered from a man aged 18 to 29 with COVID-19, enrolled during active disease.

This clone was observed a handful of times. This chain joins TRBV7-6 and TRBJ2-3, with TRBD1 matching over 10 bases. J lost 0 bases, V lost 5 bases, and 2 bases had no gene match. This CDR3 has 15 amino acids. In germline, CDR1 is SGHVS, CDR2 FNYEAQ. DNA for the CDR3: TGTGCCAGCAGCCCGGGACAGGGGAGCACAGATACGCAGTATTTT. Translating it yields CASSPGQGSTDTQYF.

Concerning this clone: In the same sample, other DNA sequences code for this CDR3. The genes are TRBV14 and TRBJ2-5, with unresolved D. Germline lookup yields CDR1 SGHDN and CDR2 FVKESK. V lost 1 base and J lost 5, with 8 bases in between. CDR3 length: 13 residues. The CDR3 DNA follows: TGTGCCAGCAGCCAAGGACTTGTGGAGACCCAGTACTTC. Encoded protein: CASSQGLVETQYF. Variable domain in full (rest from reference TRBV14 and TRBJ2-5): EAGVTQFPSHSVIEKGQTVTLRCDPISGHDNLYWYRRVMGKEIKFLLHFVKESKQDESGMPNNRFLAERTGGTYSTLKVQPAELEDSGVYFCASSQGLVETQYFGPGTRLLVL.

The table lists this clone with a count of one. This chain joins TRBV5-1 and TRBJ2-1; TRBD2 matches at 7 bases. The germline V gene has CDR1 SGHRS and CDR2 YFSETQ. The junction had 13 bases not matched to a gene; V was cut back by 4 bases and J by 15 bases. CDR3 size: 13 residues. CDR3: CASSLDRTSRWFF. As DNA, the CDR3 is TGCGCCAGCAGCCTGGACCGGACTAGTCGATGGTTCTTC. Full variable domain (outside the CDR3, taken from reference TRBV5-1 and TRBJ2-1): KAGVTQTPRYLIKTRGQQVTLSCSPISGHRSVSWYQQTPGQGLQFLFEYFSETQRNKGNFPGRFSGRQFSNSRSEMNVSTLELGDSALYLCASSLDRTSRWFFGPGTRLTVL.

The chain has TRBV6-5 and TRBJ1-3; D is unclear. The CDR3 has 15 residues. Germline CDR1 and CDR2: MNHEY and SVGAGI. Trimming cost V 8 bases and J 2 bases, with 16 bases left between them. CDR3 sequence reads: CASSWSFSPGNTIYF. DNA for the CDR3: TGTGCCAGCTCCTGGTCTTTTAGTCCTGGAAACACCATATATTTT.

The chain has TRBV19 and TRBJ2-5, with D possibly TRBD1 on 6 matching bases. Trimming shortened V by 2 bases and J by 5 bases, and 12 bases separated the two germline ends. Germline V gene lookup returns CDR1 LNHDA and CDR2 SQIVND (reference sequence). This CDR3 spans 14 amino acids. The CDR3: CASSIPQGWETQYF. Here the CDR3 DNA reads TGTGCCAGTAGTATACCTCAGGGGTGGGAGACCCAGTACTTC.

V usage is TRBV2 and J usage is TRBJ2-3; 7 nucleotides align to TRBD1. Losses at the gene ends were 4 bases for V and 2 bases for J; bases not matched to a gene: 3. Germline values: CDR1 SNHLY, CDR2 FYNNEI. This CDR3 is 14 amino acids long. CDR3 DNA: TGTGCCAGCAGTGTACAGGGGAACACAGATACGCAGTATTTT. Its translation: CASSVQGNTDTQYF.

V gene TRBV18 combines with J gene TRBJ2-1; 8 bases are shared with TRBD1. This CDR3 comprises 14 residues. CDR1 is KGHSH, CDR2 LQKENI, per germline. J was trimmed by 5 bases and V by 3 bases; bases with no gene match: 3. The CDR3 protein is CASSPWTGNNEQFF. The CDR3 bases are TGTGCCAGCTCACCGTGGACAGGGAACAATGAGCAGTTCTTC.

The gene calls are TRBV19 and TRBJ1-2; 7 positions agree with TRBD1. The CDR3 runs to 13 residues. The J segment lost 5 bases and the V segment lost 5 bases, leaving 5 bases of the junction unmatched. Germline V gene data show CDR1 as LNHDA and CDR2 as SQIVND (reference sequence). CDR3 coding DNA: TGTGCCAGTAGTTTCACAGGGGAGTATGGCTACACCTTC. It specifies CASSFTGEYGYTF.

The chain is built from TRBV2 and TRBJ2-1, with 14 bases matching TRBD2. The length of the CDR3 is 15 residues. Trimming at V came to 7 bases and at J to 9 bases, leaving 8 bases not matched to a gene. CDR1 is SNHLY and CDR2 is FYNNEI in the germline V gene. The CDR3 DNA reads as TGTGCCAGCACCGAGGGACTAGCGGGAGACGCTGAGCAGTTCTTC. It codes for CASTEGLAGDAEQFF.

The V gene is TRBV20-1, the J gene TRBJ2-1, with 7 positions matching TRBD2. Germline V lookup: CDR1 DFQATT, CDR2 SNEGSKA (reference sequence). The ends lost 3 bases at V and 0 bases at J; junction bases unmatched: 11. This CDR3 region has 17 residues. The CDR3 region has the DNA TGCAGTGCTAGTGACAGCGGGGCCGGGGACTCCTACAATGAGCAGTTCTTC. It is translated as CSASDSGAGDSYNEQFF.

This chain links TRBV27 with TRBJ2-3; the match to TRBD2 covers 8 bases. From germline, CDR1 is MNHEY and CDR2 SMNVEV (reference sequence). V shed 11 bases and J 3 bases; nucleotides not matched to a gene: 4. The CDR3 sequence is 12 residues long. The CDR3 coding sequence is TGTGCCGCTGCGGGAGGAACAGATACGCAGTATTTT. The encoded protein is CAAAGGTDTQYF.

The chain joins TRBV3-1 (or the pseudogene TRBV3-2) to TRBJ1-2; 7 nucleotides agree with TRBD1. J lost 8 bases, V lost 3 bases, and 6 bases had no gene match. The CDR3 is made up of 13 amino acids. The germline gives CDR1 LGHDT, CDR2 YNNKEL (reference sequence). CDR3 in amino acids: CASSQRGLGGYTF. DNA of the CDR3: TGTGCCAGCAGCCAGAGGGGGCTTGGAGGCTACACCTTC.

V and J are TRBV5-6 and TRBJ2-1; 8 bases map to TRBD1. V dropped 4 bases and J dropped 8; count of bases not matched to a gene: 14. The CDR3 covers 16 residues. Germline values: CDR1 SGHDT, CDR2 YYEEEE. The CDR3 sequence is CASSLAADRVIHEQFF. The CDR3 DNA is TGTGCCAGCAGCCTGGCGGCGGACAGGGTAATTCATGAGCAGTTCTTC.

The rearrangement links TRBV5-4 to TRBJ1-1, with D perhaps TRBD1 (6 bases). This CDR3 has 14 amino acids. Germline lookup yields CDR1 SGHNT and CDR2 YYREEE (reference sequence). Trimming took 3 bases from V and 1 from J, leaving 10 bases between them. The CDR3 protein is CASSSRDKNTEAFF. The CDR3 DNA follows: TGTGCCAGCAGCTCCCGGGACAAGAACACTGAAGCTTTCTTT.